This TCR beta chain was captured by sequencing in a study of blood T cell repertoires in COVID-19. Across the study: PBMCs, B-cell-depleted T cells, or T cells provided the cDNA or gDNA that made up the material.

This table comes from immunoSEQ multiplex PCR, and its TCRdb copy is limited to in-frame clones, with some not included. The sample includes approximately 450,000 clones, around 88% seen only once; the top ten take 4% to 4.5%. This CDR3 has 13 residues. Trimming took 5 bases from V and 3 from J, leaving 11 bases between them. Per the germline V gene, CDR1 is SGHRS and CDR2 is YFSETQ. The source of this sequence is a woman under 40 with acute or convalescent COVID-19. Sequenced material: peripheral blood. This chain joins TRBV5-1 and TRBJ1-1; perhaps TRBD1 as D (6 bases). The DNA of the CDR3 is TGCGCCAGCAGACGACAGGCGGACACTGAAGCTTTCTTT. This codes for CASRRQADTEAFF.